These 24 T cell receptor beta chains share one sample of origin, sequenced in a study of T-cell reconstitution after alpha-beta-depleted transplantation in children. A library of TCRbeta sequences, prepared with unique molecular identifiers, was generated. From the PCR reads, TCRdb called clonotypes with MiXCR, one entry per CDR3 protein. Here the sample spans about half a million distinct CDR3 sequences, 12% being singletons. The sample was PBMCs from the stem cell graft donor, taken from the stem cell graft. The source is a human donor who donated a stem cell graft to a child with combined immunodeficiency.

This clonotype showed up just a few times. The chain carries TRBV7-8 and TRBJ2-7; the D call may be TRBD1 or TRBD2 (5 bases each). Germline-derived CDR1 and CDR2 are SGHVS and FQNEAQ. The ends were cut back, 6 bases at V and 2 bases at J, with 17 bases in the middle. The CDR3 contains 15 residues. In DNA form, the CDR3 reads TGTGCCAGCAGATCTGCCGGGGCCTCAACCTACGAGCAGTACTTC. Encoded protein: CASRSAGASTYEQYF.

This clonotype was seen more than once but under ten times. The V gene is TRBV2, the J gene TRBJ1-6; possibly TRBD1 for D (5 bases). CDR1 is SNHLY, CDR2 FYNNEI, per germline. The CDR3 is made up of 17 amino acids. V was cut by 3 bases and J by 5 bases, with 17 bases left in between. Written as DNA, the CDR3 is TGTGCCAGCAGTGATGGGGCCGGGCCCTGGGATAATTCACCCCTCCACTTT. This translates into CASSDGAGPWDNSPLHF.

Remarks on this clonotype: A read error may be the cause here, since a much bigger clone is one base away. V usage is TRBV5-1 and J usage is TRBJ2-7, with 11 bases lining up with TRBD2. The trim removed 4 bases at V and 1 base at J, leaving 4 bases unmatched. The germline V gene has CDR1 SGHRS and CDR2 YFSETQ. This CDR3 is built from 15 residues. The CDR3 coding sequence is TGCGCCAGCAGCGTAGCGGGAGGGGGGTCCTACGAGCAGTACTTC. Translation gives CASSVAGGGSYEQYF.

This clonotype was counted between two and nine times. V is TRBV15 and J is TRBJ1-2; tentatively, D is TRBD1 (5 bases). The germline V and J ends were trimmed by 0 bases and 4 bases, with 12 bases remaining between them. CDR1 and CDR2 from the germline V gene are LNHNV and YYDKDF (reference sequence). CDR3 length equals 15 residues. The CDR3 region has the DNA TGTGCCACCAGCAGAGATTTGACAGCCATCTATGGCTACACCTTC. Its protein is CATSRDLTAIYGYTF. Filled out from reference TRBV15 and TRBJ1-2, the complete variable domain reads DAMVIQNPRYQVTQFGKPVTLSCSQTLNHNVMYWYQQKSSQAPKLLFHYYDKDFNNEADTPDNFQSRRPNTSFCFLDIRSPGLGDTAMYLCATSRDLTAIYGYTFGSGTRLTVV.

For the CDR3, the DNA is TGTGCCACCAGTGACTCCCGGGACAGGGCCCCCTACGAGCAGTACTTC. Translating it yields CATSDSRDRAPYEQYF. J is TRBJ2-7 and V is TRBV24-1; TRBD1 matches at 9 bases. CDR1 and CDR2 from the germline V gene are KGHDR and SFDVKD. This CDR3 region has 16 residues. V dropped 4 bases and J dropped 2; count of bases not matched to a gene: 8.

The chain employs TRBV30 and TRBJ2-3, with D hard to call. Trimming removed 2 bases from V and 0 bases from J, with 12 bases in between. Per germline, CDR1 GTSNPN and CDR2 SVGIG (reference sequence). The CDR3 is 15 residues long. The CDR3 sequence is CAWSRVGYSTDTQYF. The CDR3 nucleotides read TGTGCCTGGAGTCGAGTGGGCTATAGCACAGATACGCAGTATTTT.

V usage is TRBV5-1 and J usage is TRBJ2-3; 7 positions agree with TRBD2. Germline V gene sequence: CDR1 SGHRS, CDR2 YFSETQ. Germline trimming cut 4 bases from V and 4 bases from J; bases unmatched to any gene: 9. The CDR3 length is 15 residues. The CDR3 loop is CASSPGTIQADTQYF. CDR3 sequence (DNA): TGCGCCAGCAGCCCCGGGACTATACAAGCAGATACGCAGTATTTT. Complete variable domain (other parts from reference TRBV5-1 and TRBJ2-3): KAGVTQTPRYLIKTRGQQVTLSCSPISGHRSVSWYQQTPGQGLQFLFEYFSETQRNKGNFPGRFSGRQFSNSRSEMNVSTLELGDSALYLCASSPGTIQADTQYFGPGTRLTVL.

This clonotype was observed a handful of times. Here the CDR3 reads CASSGDFWDSYEQYF. The CDR3 region has the DNA TGTGCCAGCAGTGGGGACTTTTGGGACTCCTACGAGCAGTACTTC. The rearrangement links TRBV2 to TRBJ2-7; D perhaps matches TRBD2 (6 bases). Germline V gene lookup returns CDR1 SNHLY and CDR2 FYNNEI. V gave up 4 bases and J gave up 0 bases, with 13 bases separating them. There are 15 residues in the CDR3.

The V call is TRBV9, the J call TRBJ2-7; maybe TRBD1 (5 bases). There are 14 residues in the CDR3. Per germline, CDR1 SGDLS and CDR2 YYNGEE. V was shortened by 0 bases and J by 5 bases, with 12 bases between the two germline ends. The CDR3: CASSVGTSVDEQYF. In DNA form, the CDR3 reads TGTGCCAGCAGCGTAGGGACATCAGTCGACGAGCAGTACTTC.

This clonotype was seen a few times. The gene calls are TRBV2 and TRBJ2-7; D not resolved. Germline V gives CDR1 SNHLY, CDR2 FYNNEI. The CDR3 contains 14 residues. V gave up 7 bases and J gave up 2 bases, with 15 bases separating them. In DNA form, the CDR3 reads TGTGCCAGCATGGGGTCGGGTAAAACCTACGAGCAGTACTTC. As protein: CASMGSGKTYEQYF.

This rearrangement joins TRBV9 to TRBJ2-3, with a tentative D call TRBD2 (6 bases). Germline CDR1 SGDLS, CDR2 YYNGEE. The CDR3 is made up of 15 amino acids. The V and J ends lost 4 bases and 5 bases respectively, with 17 bases between them. CDR3 nucleotide sequence: TGTGCCAGCAGCCCCCTAGCGATCCCTGGAGATACGCAGTATTTT. Amino acids: CASSPLAIPGDTQYF.

This clonotype was counted at least ten times. The chain recombines TRBV10-3 with TRBJ2-5, with no clear D. This CDR3 has 11 residues. V was clipped by 0 bases and J by 5 bases, with 1 base between them. Germline CDR1 reads ENHRY; CDR2 reads SYGVKD. The CDR3 spells CAISESETQYF. The CDR3 DNA follows: TGTGCCATCAGTGAGTCCGAGACCCAGTACTTC.

V is TRBV20-1 and J is TRBJ1-1; D is unclear. The CDR3 spans 10 residues. Germline assignment: CDR1 DFQATT and CDR2 SNEGSKA (reference sequence). Trimming cost V 6 bases and J 7 bases, with 9 bases left between them. CDR3 bases: TGCAGTGCCAATACCTATGAAGCTTTCTTT. It translates to CSANTYEAFF.

This clonotype was observed at least ten times. V gene TRBV11-2 combines with J gene TRBJ2-5, with 9 nucleotides matching TRBD2. The length of the CDR3 is 15 residues. Looked up from germline, CDR1 is SGHAT and CDR2 is FQNNGV. With V trimmed by 1 base and J by 5 bases, 5 bases remained unmatched. As DNA, the CDR3 is TGTGCCAGCAGCTTAGGTGGGACTAGCAGGGAGACCCAGTACTTC. Translation gives CASSLGGTSRETQYF.

The chain has TRBV3-1 and TRBJ2-1; 9 bases are a match to TRBD2. This CDR3 has 16 amino acids. The V gene's germline CDR1 is LGHDT and CDR2 YNNKEL (reference sequence). With V trimmed by 1 base and J by 7 bases, 8 bases remained unmatched. As DNA, the CDR3 is TGTGCCAGCAGCCAAGGTCGTAGCGGGAGTAAGAATGAGCAGTTCTTC. Encoded protein: CASSQGRSGSKNEQFF.

This clonotype appeared a few times. The chain is built from TRBV4-2 and TRBJ2-3; 8 bases agree with TRBD2. Germline V gives CDR1 LGHNA, CDR2 YNFKEQ. The CDR3 is made up of 16 amino acids. The V segment lost 4 bases and the J segment 5 bases; nucleotides outside the gene matches: 11. The CDR3 loop is CASSRLAAGAVDTQYF. The CDR3 nucleotides are TGTGCCAGCAGCCGTCTCGCAGCGGGAGCAGTAGATACGCAGTATTTT.

The table lists this clonotype with a few counts. The chain employs TRBV5-6 and TRBJ2-3; no clear D gene. The CDR3 covers 14 residues. The V end lost 0 bases, the J end lost 3 bases, and 8 bases lay between the germline ends. Germline CDR1 is SGHDT and CDR2 is YYEEEE. The CDR3 DNA follows: TGTGCCAGCAGCTTGGACCCCCGGACAGATACGCAGTATTTT. Amino acids: CASSLDPRTDTQYF.

This clonotype was seen a handful of times. This sequence joins TRBV4-3 and TRBJ2-7; no clear D gene. CDR3 size: 16 residues. Germline assignment: CDR1 LGHNA and CDR2 YSLEER. With 1 base removed from V and 3 bases from J, the gap between germline ends came to 16 bases. CDR3 nucleotide sequence: TGCGCCAGCAGCCAAGGCGCAGAAGGTCTTTTCTACGAGCAGTACTTC. It codes for CASSQGAEGLFYEQYF.

This clonotype has a handful of counts. The rearrangement links TRBV4-3 to TRBJ2-7, with no clear D. V lost 0 bases, J lost 0 bases, and 9 bases lay in between. CDR1 LGHNA and CDR2 YSLEER come from the germline V gene. The CDR3 sequence is 15 residues long. This CDR3 reads CASSQDFPDSYEQYF. The CDR3 DNA sequence: TGCGCCAGCAGCCAAGACTTTCCAGACTCCTACGAGCAGTACTTC.

This clonotype was observed a few times. The chain links TRBV7-2 to TRBJ2-7, with TRBD2 matching over 11 bases. Germline CDR1 SGHTA, CDR2 FQGNSA. This CDR3 spans 14 amino acids. J gave up 4 bases and V 7 bases, and 6 bases lay outside the gene matches. DNA of the CDR3: TGTGCCAGCACCGTTAGCGGGGGGGAGTACGAGCAGTACTTC. Its protein is CASTVSGGEYEQYF.

This clonotype has a handful of counts. The CDR3 loop is CASSHTGDHRRDTQYF. The CDR3 region has the DNA TGTGCCAGCTCTCATACAGGGGACCACCGTAGAGATACGCAGTATTTT. The chain links TRBV18 to TRBJ2-3, with 7 bases lining up with TRBD1. CDR3 length: 16 residues. Germline V CDR1 and CDR2: KGHSH, LQKENI. V gave up 6 bases and J gave up 5 bases; unmatched junction bases: 14.

The chain is built from TRBV7-2 and TRBJ2-1, with TRBD2 matching over 11 bases. CDR3 length: 14 residues. V shed 7 bases and J 9 bases; nucleotides not matched to a gene: 8. Germline V gene lookup returns CDR1 SGHTA and CDR2 FQGNSA. CDR3 nucleotide sequence: TGTGCCAGCACCCCGGGACTAGCGGTCACTGAGCAGTTCTTC. Encoded protein: CASTPGLAVTEQFF.

This chain uses TRBV29-1 with TRBJ1-2; 7 positions match TRBD1. The germline V gene encodes CDR1 SQVTM and CDR2 ANQGSEA. CDR3 size: 13 residues. The J segment lost 4 bases and the V segment lost 6 bases, leaving 8 bases of the junction unmatched. The chain's CDR3 is CSVRKPGGYGYTF. The CDR3 nucleotides read TGCAGCGTGAGAAAACCAGGGGGCTATGGCTACACCTTC.

This clonotype was counted at least ten times. The chain uses TRBV9 and TRBJ2-3; D is perhaps TRBD2 (6 bases). The CDR3 runs to 15 residues. V was pared by 0 bases and J by 3 bases, with 11 bases between. The germline gives CDR1 SGDLS, CDR2 YYNGEE. CDR3 coding DNA: TGTGCCAGCAGCGTAGGGCGGGAATTGACAGATACGCAGTATTTT. Its protein is CASSVGRELTDTQYF.